These 15 T cell receptor beta chains were sequenced from one sample in a study of tumor-infiltrating lymphocytes in primary liver carcinoma. The study co-extracted DNA and RNA from 20-30 mg of unsorted bulk tissue. Reverse transcription of 500 to 650 ng total RNA with a constant-region primer produced TCR beta cDNA. Three nested multiplex PCR rounds, a slightly modified ARM-PCR, produced the libraries for TCR beta. The first two PCR rounds used TRBV1-TRBV30 forward primers with a C-beta reverse primer, approximately 11 cycles each. Via MiXCR, TCRdb re-called the multiplex PCR reads, giving one row per CDR3 protein. The data contain about 21,000 distinct CDR3 sequences, about 65% of them singletons. The sequencing input was liver tumor tissue from sampling region 1. Subset defined: tumor region T1, superior pole. These receptors all stem from a middle-aged man with primary liver carcinoma and hepatitis B virus infection.

The V and J genes are TRBV7-8 and TRBJ2-3; possible D gene TRBD2, 6 bases. CDR3 length: 13 residues. Germline V lookup: CDR1 SGHVS, CDR2 FQNEAQ. The V gene lost 8 bases and the J gene lost 12 bases, with 21 bases spanning the gap. DNA for the CDR3: TGTGCCAGCTGGGGGGAGGACGAGGACACACAGTATTTT. Encoded protein: CASWGEDEDTQYF. Full variable domain (outside the CDR3, taken from reference TRBV7-8 and TRBJ2-3): GAGVSQSPRYKVAKRGQDVALRCDPISGHVSLFWYQQALGQGPEFLTYFQNEAQLDKSGLPSDRFFAERPEGSVSTLKIQRTQQEDSAVYLCASWGEDEDTQYFGPGTRLTVL.

In regard to this clonotype: Relative to the germline gene, one junction end is altered; a read error may explain this. The J gene is TRBJ2-5, the V gene TRBV29-1, with D perhaps TRBD2 (5 bases). The CDR3 totals 12 residues. In germline, CDR1 is SQVTM, CDR2 ANQGSEA. The DNA of the CDR3 is TGTAGCGTTTACATCGCACAAGAGACCCAGTACTTC. Residues: CSVYIAQETQYF.

As concerns this clonotype: This may come from a read error, since a much larger clone is one base off. V and J are TRBV18 and TRBJ2-3; 9 nucleotides line up with TRBD1. The CDR3 length is 15 residues. In germline, CDR1 is KGHSH, CDR2 LQKENI. CDR3 amino acids: CASSPRGQGTDTHYF. The CDR3, as DNA: TGTGCCAGCTCACCACGGGGACAGGGAACAGATACGCACTATTTT. Based on the CDR3 plus reference TRBV18 and TRBJ2-3, the full variable domain is NAGVMQNPRHLVRRRGQEARLRCSPMKGHSHVYWYRQLPEEGLKFMVYLQKENIIDESGMPKERFSAEFPKEGPSILRIQQVVRGDSAAYFCASSPRGQGTDTHYFGPGTRLTVL.

A note on this clonotype: Without the conserved terminal phenylalanine or tryptophan, this CDR3 likely stems from a read error. The chain employs TRBV4-1 and TRBJ2-6; possible D gene TRBD1, 6 bases. Germline assignment: CDR1 MGHRA and CDR2 YSYEKL. This CDR3 is 20 amino acids long. In nucleotides, the CDR3 is TGCGTCAGCAGCCAGGTACCGGGACACCCGCCTAGGGTCGGGGCCAACGTCCTGACTCTC. Residues: CVSSQVPGHPPRVGANVLTL.

To note about this clonotype: It may be a read error: a sequence one base away is much more abundant. The CDR3 sequence: CASSLGAFDEQFF. Here the CDR3 DNA reads TGTGCTAGCAGCTTAGGGGCCTTCGATGAGCAGTTCTTC. This sequence joins TRBV7-7 and TRBJ2-1; tentative D call: TRBD1 (5 bases). The CDR3 consists of 13 residues. Germline V gene sequence: CDR1 SSHAT, CDR2 FNYEAQ (reference sequence).

In regard to this clonotype: Since no conserved phenylalanine or tryptophan closes the CDR3, a read error is the likely cause. This chain links TRBV4-2 with TRBJ2-7; 16 bases agree with TRBD2. CDR1 and CDR2 (germline): LGHNA, YNFKEQ. CDR3 length: 18 residues. The CDR3 here is CVSSGEPGLAGGPHEQYL. DNA of the CDR3: TGTGTCAGCAGTGGAGAACCGGGACTAGCGGGAGGGCCACACGAGCAGTACCTC.

Comment on this clonotype: Its ends do not fully match the called genes, so a read error is possible. The V gene is TRBV12-3 or TRBV12-4, the J gene TRBJ2-7; no definite D call. This CDR3 has 14 residues. In DNA, the CDR3 is TGTACCAGTAGTTTAGGGCTAGTCGGCTACGAGCAATACTTC. This translates into CTSSLGLVGYEQYF.

A single count supports this clonotype. This likely comes from a read error, as the CDR3 has no conserved phenylalanine or tryptophan at its end. This chain links TRBV11-2 with TRBJ1-5; perhaps TRBD1 as D (5 bases). The germline CDR1 and CDR2 sequences are SGHAT and FQNNGV. The CDR3 is 17 amino acids. V lost 4 bases and J 11 bases, leaving 27 bases between the germline ends. CDR3 DNA: TGTGCCAGCAGCTCATCGGGGCGTGGTGAGACATCAAAGGCCCAGCATTCT. This codes for CASSSSGRGETSKAQHS.

This clonotype has at least ten counts. The chain couples TRBV28 to TRBJ2-2, with D unresolved. The CDR3 is made up of 12 amino acids. Germline CDR1 is MDHEN and CDR2 is SYDVKM. The V end was cut by 6 bases, the J end by 4 bases, with 6 bases between. The CDR3 is CASSLRTGELFF. CDR3 DNA: TGTGCCAGCAGCCTCCGCACCGGGGAGCTGTTTTTT.

Many counts were recorded for this clonotype. The chain uses TRBV20-1 and TRBJ2-7, with unresolved D. Germline V CDR1 and CDR2: DFQATT, SNEGSKA (reference sequence). V gave up 0 bases and J gave up 11 bases, with 11 bases separating them. The CDR3 consists of 11 residues. In DNA, the CDR3 is TGCAGTGCTAGAGATTTAGACAAGGAGTACTTC. Its translation: CSARDLDKEYF.

Turning to this clonotype: The CDR3 does not close with the conserved phenylalanine or tryptophan, likely indicating a read error. The V gene is TRBV6-5, the J gene TRBJ1-6, with D possibly matching TRBD1 (5 bases). The CDR3 spans 18 residues. V was trimmed by 1 base and J by 7 bases, leaving 20 bases between them. Germline assignment: CDR1 MNHEY and CDR2 SVGAGI. CDR3 in DNA: TGTGCCAGCAGTTACTTGAACTTGGGGCCACTGGCCAATTCACCCCTCCACTAT. Its protein product is CASSYLNLGPLANSPLHY.

The gene calls are TRBV28 and TRBJ1-5, with TRBD1 matching over 8 bases. TRBJ2-3 matches the DNA end more closely, so the J call is doubtful. Germline CDR1 MDHEN, CDR2 SYDVKM. This CDR3 has 15 residues. The CDR3 sequence: CASRISDRENQPQYF. CDR3 DNA: TGTGCCAGCCGCATCTCGGACAGGGAAAATCAGCCCCAGTATTTT.

Turning to this clonotype: The CDR3 carries no conserved terminal phenylalanine or tryptophan, so it likely arises from a read error. The rearrangement links TRBV30 to TRBJ2-5; D gene unclear. V dropped 1 base and J dropped 4 bases, with 7 bases sitting between them. The CDR3 loop spans 12 amino acids. Germline loops: CDR1 GTSNPN, CDR2 SVGIG (reference sequence). CDR3 amino acids: CAWSESPETQYS. CDR3 nucleotide sequence: TGTGCCTGGAGTGAGAGCCCAGAGACCCAGTACTCC.

Turning to this clonotype: A read error is likely, as this CDR3 ends without the conserved phenylalanine or tryptophan. The chain uses TRBV11-2 and TRBJ2-2, with no clear D. The CDR3 covers 15 residues. The V gene's germline CDR1 is SGHAT and CDR2 FQNNGV. The CDR3 nucleotides are TGTGCCAGCATCTTTAGGCAATCGAATACCGGGGAGCTGTTTTAT. It encodes CASIFRQSNTGELFY.

This clonotype was seen more than once but under ten times. The junction does not match germline at one end; this may be a read error. The rearrangement links TRBV12-3 or TRBV12-4 to TRBJ1-5; D unresolved. CDR3 length equals 15 residues. The CDR3 nucleotides are TGTACCAGCAGTCTTGGGCAAGGAAGCAATCAGCCCCGGCATTTT. It encodes CTSSLGQGSNQPRHF.